This entry describes one TCR beta chain. These data are taken from a study of T cell responses to AZD1222 COVID-19 vaccine. Produced via immunoSEQ multiplex PCR; TCRdb's table is partial and in-frame only. The sample consists of fewer than 85,000 clones, roughly 91% of them appearing once. The specimen comprised peripheral blood, sampled 28 days after the second AZD1222 dose. The clonotype originates from an adult who received the AZD1222 COVID-19 vaccine.

The CDR3 sequence is CASSQDQGFGYTF. CDR3 coding DNA: TGTGCCAGCAGCCAAGACCAAGGGTTTGGCTACACCTTC. The rearrangement uses TRBV3-1 (or the pseudogene TRBV3-2) and TRBJ1-2; unclear D gene. The CDR3 runs 13 residues. The germline V and J ends were trimmed by 0 bases and 7 bases, with 9 bases remaining between them. From germline, CDR1 is LGHDT and CDR2 YNNKEL (reference sequence).